The sequence of this T cell receptor (beta chain) was determined in a study of OX40 agonist ivuxolimab in advanced cancers. The wider study: Hepatocellular carcinoma, melanoma, renal cell or head and neck cancer occurred in dose-escalation patients. Therapy given before enrollment (anti-PD-1, anti-PD-L1 or anti-CTLA-4) was allowed, and under 45% had some.

The germline V gene has CDR1 MNHNY and CDR2 SVGAGI (reference sequence). This CDR3 region has 16 residues. With V trimmed by 5 bases and J by 3 bases, 11 bases remained unmatched. Only in-frame clones appear in the TCRdb table, and some are missing; sequencing was by immunoSEQ multiplex PCR. The table shows 60,000 to 100,000 clones, with 87% occurring only once. The clonotype comes from an adult with an advanced solid tumor such as melanoma, head and neck, liver or kidney cancer. The starting material was CD4+ or CD8+ T cells sorted from blood, obtained in a trial of the OX40 agonist ivuxolimab. The rearrangement joins TRBV6-6 to TRBJ2-7; 9 bases map to TRBD1. The CDR3 DNA sequence: TGTGCCAGCAGTGCGCTTCAGGGACAGGGTATCTACGAGCAGTACTTC. This gives the protein CASSALQGQGIYEQYF.